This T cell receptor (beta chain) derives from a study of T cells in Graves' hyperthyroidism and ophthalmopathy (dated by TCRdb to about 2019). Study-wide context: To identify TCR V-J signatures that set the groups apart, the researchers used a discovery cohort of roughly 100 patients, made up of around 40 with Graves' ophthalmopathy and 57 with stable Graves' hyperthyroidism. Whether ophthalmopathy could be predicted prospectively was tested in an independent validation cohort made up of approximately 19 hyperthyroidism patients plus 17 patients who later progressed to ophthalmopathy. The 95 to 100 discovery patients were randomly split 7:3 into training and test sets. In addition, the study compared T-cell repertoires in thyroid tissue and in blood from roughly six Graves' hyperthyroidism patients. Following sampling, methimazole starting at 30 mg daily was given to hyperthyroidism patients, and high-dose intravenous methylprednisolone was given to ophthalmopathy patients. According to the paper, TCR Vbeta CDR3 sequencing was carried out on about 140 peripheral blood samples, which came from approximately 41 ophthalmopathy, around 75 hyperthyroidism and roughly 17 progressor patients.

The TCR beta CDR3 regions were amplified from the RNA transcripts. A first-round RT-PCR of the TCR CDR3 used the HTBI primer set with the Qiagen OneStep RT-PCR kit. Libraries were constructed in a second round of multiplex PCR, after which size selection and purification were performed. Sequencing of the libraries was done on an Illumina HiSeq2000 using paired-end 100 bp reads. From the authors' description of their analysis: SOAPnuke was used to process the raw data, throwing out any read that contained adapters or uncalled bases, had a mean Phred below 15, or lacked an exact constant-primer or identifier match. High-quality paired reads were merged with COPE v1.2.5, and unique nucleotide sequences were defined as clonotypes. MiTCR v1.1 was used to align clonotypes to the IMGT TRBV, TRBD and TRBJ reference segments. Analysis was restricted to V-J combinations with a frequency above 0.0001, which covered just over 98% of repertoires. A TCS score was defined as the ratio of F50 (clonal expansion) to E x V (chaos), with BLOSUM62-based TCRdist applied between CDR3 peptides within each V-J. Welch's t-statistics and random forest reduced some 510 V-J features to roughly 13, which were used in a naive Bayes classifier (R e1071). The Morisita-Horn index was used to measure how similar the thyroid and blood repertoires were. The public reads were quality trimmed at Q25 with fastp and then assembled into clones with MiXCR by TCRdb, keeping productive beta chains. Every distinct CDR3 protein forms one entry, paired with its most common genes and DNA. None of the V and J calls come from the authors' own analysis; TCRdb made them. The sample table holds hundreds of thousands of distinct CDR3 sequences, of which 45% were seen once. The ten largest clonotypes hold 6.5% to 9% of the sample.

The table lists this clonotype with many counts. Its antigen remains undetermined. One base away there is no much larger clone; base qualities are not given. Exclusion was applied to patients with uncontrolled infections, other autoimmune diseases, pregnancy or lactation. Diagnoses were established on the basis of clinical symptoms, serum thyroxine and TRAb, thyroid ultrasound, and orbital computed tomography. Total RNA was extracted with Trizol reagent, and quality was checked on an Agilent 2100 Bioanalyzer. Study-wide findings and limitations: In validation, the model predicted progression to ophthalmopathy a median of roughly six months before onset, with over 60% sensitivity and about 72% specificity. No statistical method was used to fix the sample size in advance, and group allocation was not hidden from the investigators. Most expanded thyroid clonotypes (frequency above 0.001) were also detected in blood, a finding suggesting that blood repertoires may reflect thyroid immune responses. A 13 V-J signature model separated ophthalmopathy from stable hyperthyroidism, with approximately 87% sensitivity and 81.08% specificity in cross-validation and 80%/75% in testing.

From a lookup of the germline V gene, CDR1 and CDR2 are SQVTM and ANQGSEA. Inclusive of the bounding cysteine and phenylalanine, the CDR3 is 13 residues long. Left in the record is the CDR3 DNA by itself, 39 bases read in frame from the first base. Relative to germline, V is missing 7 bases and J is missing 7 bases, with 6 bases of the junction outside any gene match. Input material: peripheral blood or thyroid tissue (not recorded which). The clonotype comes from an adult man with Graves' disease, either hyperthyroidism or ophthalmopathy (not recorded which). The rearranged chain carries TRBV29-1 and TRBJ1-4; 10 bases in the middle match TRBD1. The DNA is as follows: TGCAGCGCACGACAGGGGGCCATTGAAAAACTGTTTTTT. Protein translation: CSARQGAIEKLFF.